The rows below give T cell receptor beta chains drawn from one sample of a study of T cell responses to AZD1222 COVID-19 vaccine. Sequenced by immunoSEQ multiplex PCR; TCRdb stores in-frame clones only, minus some. Of around 120,000 clones in the sample, approximately 85% were seen once. The material sequenced was peripheral blood, taken on day 0 of MenACWY control vaccination. These receptors all come from an adult in good health. The CDR3 runs from the conserved cysteine through the conserved F or W. The D gene is left open where the match is weak. The listing skips clone size in some rows; elsewhere it reads once, few, many or a size class.

TRBJ2-4 TRBD1 - TRBV11-2 TGTGCCAGCAGCTTTACAGGGGGCGGTCGGGGAAACATTCAGTACTTC CASSFTGGGRGNIQYF
TRBJ2-5 TRBD2 - TRBV7-9 TGTGCCAGCAGCCCAAGACTAGCTAGGACCAAAGAGACCCAGTACTTC CASSPRLARTKETQYF
TRBJ2-5 - - TRBV6-5 TGTGCCAGTACAGGAAACCAAGAGACCCAGTACTTC CASTGNQETQYF
TRBJ2-2 - once TRBV3-1/TRBV3-2 TGTGCCAGCATCAGCAGGGTTAACACCGGGGAGCTGTTTTTT CASISRVNTGELFF
TRBJ1-4 TRBD1 - TRBV2 TGTGCCAGCAGTCGGGACAGCGCAACTAATGAAAAACTGTTTTTT CASSRDSATNEKLFF
TRBJ1-2 - - TRBV7-9 TGTGCCAGCAGCTTAGATATTGTCGATGGGGGGGTTGGCTACACCTTC CASSLDIVDGGVGYTF
TRBJ2-5 TRBD2 - TRBV4-2 TGTGCCAGCAGCCAATCTAGCGGGGGGGCCTGGGAGACCCAGTACTTC CASSQSSGGAWETQYF
TRBJ1-6 - - TRBV28 TGTGCCAGCAGTTCCCGCCCGCCCCTCCACTTT CASSSRPPLHF
TRBJ1-1 TRBD1 - TRBV27 TGTGCCAGCAGTATAAGGGGGCTGGGGAACACTGAAGCTTTCTTT CASSIRGLGNTEAFF
TRBJ2-1 TRBD1 - TRBV4-2 TGTGCCAGCAGCCAAGGGCAGGGGGTCAACAATGAGCAGTTCTTC CASSQGQGVNNEQFF
TRBJ2-2 - - TRBV7-9 TGTGCCAGCAGCCCCCCCGGGACTAACACCGGGGAGCTGTTTTTT CASSPPGTNTGELFF
TRBJ1-2 TRBD1 - TRBV6-1 TGTGCCAGCAGTGATCTGGGACAGCTCAACTATGGCTACACCTTC CASSDLGQLNYGYTF
TRBJ1-3 - - TRBV9 TGTGCCAGCAGTCGTCTAGATAGTTCTGGAAACACCATATATTTT CASSRLDSSGNTIYF
TRBJ2-1 - - TRBV6-2/TRBV6-3 TGTGCCAGCAACCCCCAGGGGAGGGGCCACAATGAGCAGTTCTTC CASNPQGRGHNEQFF
TRBJ2-3 - - TRBV2 TGTGCCAGCCTTAGGGACAACACAGATACGCAGTATTTT CASLRDNTDTQYF
TRBJ2-3 TRBD1 - TRBV7-2 TGTGCCAGCAGCTTAGACGGGACAGTTAGCACAGATACGCAGTATTTT CASSLDGTVSTDTQYF
TRBJ1-5 - - TRBV6-2/TRBV6-3 TGTGCCAGCAGTTACGTGGGTTATAGCAATCAGCCCCAGCATTTT CASSYVGYSNQPQHF
TRBJ1-3 TRBD1 - TRBV7-2 TGTGCCAGCAGCCCTCAAGGACAGGTCTCTGGAAACACCATATATTTT CASSPQGQVSGNTIYF
TRBJ2-3 - once TRBV18 TGTGCCAGCTCACCACCCCAGACAGATACGCAGTATTTT CASSPPQTDTQYF
TRBJ2-3 - - TRBV28 TGTGCCAGCAGTTTATCCGTAGATACGCAGTATTTT CASSLSVDTQYF
TRBJ1-3 - few TRBV6-1 TGTGCCAGCAGTGAAGCATTCGGGTTTGGGCCCGGAAACACCATATATTTT CASSEAFGFGPGNTIYF
TRBJ2-3 - - TRBV6-5 TGTGCCAGCAGTCGGAGAGCATCGGGCGCAGATACGCAGTATTTT CASSRRASGADTQYF
TRBJ1-3 - - TRBV18 TGTGCCAGCTCACCCGCGGGGAGGCCACGGTCTTTCCGGAGGGCTGGAAACACCATATATTTT CASSPAGRPRSFRRAGNTIYF
TRBJ2-1 TRBD2 - TRBV7-2 TGTGCCAGCAGACCGGGGACTAGCGGGGCGACCTACAATGAGCAGTTCTTC CASRPGTSGATYNEQFF
TRBJ2-4 - once TRBV3-1/TRBV3-2 TGTGCCAGCAGCCAATTCAGGGATGCGGCCAAAAACATTCAGTACTTC CASSQFRDAAKNIQYF
TRBJ2-7 TRBD1 - TRBV6-2/TRBV6-3 TGTGCCAGCAGTTTGGGCCGGGACAGGGGCCTCGAGCAGTACTTC CASSLGRDRGLEQYF
TRBJ1-2 TRBD1 - TRBV18 TGTGCCAGCTCACCACAGCCGACAGGGTGGGGAGGAGGCTACACCTTC CASSPQPTGWGGGYTF
TRBJ1-3 - - TRBV14 TGTGCCAGCAGCCATTACGGTAGCTCTGGAAACACCATATATTTT CASSHYGSSGNTIYF
TRBJ2-7 - once TRBV10-2 TGCGCCAGCAGTCCGGGACTTACTTTCGAGCAGTACTTC CASSPGLTFEQYF
TRBJ1-2 - - TRBV28 TGTGCCAGCAGTACGGACGGCAGAGCTAACTATGGCTACACCTTC CASSTDGRANYGYTF
TRBJ2-3 TRBD1 - TRBV6-1 TGTGCCAGCAGTGGCCTCGGACAGGGTGGGATCACAGATACGCAGTATTTT CASSGLGQGGITDTQYF
TRBJ2-3 - - TRBV7-3 TGTGCCAGCAGCTTAGGAAGCGGAGATACGCAGTATTTT CASSLGSGDTQYF
TRBJ1-1 TRBD1 - TRBV30 TGTGCCTTGTGGCCCCTAGGACAGGGGACGAACACTGAAGCTTTCTTT CALWPLGQGTNTEAFF